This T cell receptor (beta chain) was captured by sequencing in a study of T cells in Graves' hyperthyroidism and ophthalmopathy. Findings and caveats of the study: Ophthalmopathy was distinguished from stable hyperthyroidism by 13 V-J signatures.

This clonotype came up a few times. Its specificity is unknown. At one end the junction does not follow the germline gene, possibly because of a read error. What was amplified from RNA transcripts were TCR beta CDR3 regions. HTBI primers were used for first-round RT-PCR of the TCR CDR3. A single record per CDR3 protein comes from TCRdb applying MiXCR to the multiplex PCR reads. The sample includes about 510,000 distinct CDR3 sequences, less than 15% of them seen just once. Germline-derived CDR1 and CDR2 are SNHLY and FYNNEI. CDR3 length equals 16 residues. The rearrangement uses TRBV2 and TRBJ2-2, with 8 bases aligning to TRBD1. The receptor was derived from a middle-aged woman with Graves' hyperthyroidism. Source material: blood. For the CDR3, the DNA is TGTGCCAGCAGTCCGGGACAGGTCCTGAACACCGGGGAGCTGTTCTTT. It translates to CASSPGQVLNTGELFF.